This is a list of T cell receptor beta chains from one sample in a study of T-cell memory formation after mild COVID-19. TCRdb passed the 5' RACE reads through MiXCR, listing each CDR3 protein once. This sample has around 400,000 distinct CDR3 sequences; approximately 24% occur once, and the top ten carry around 9%. Sequences were obtained from PBMCs or a T cell subset sorted from them (not recorded which). These receptors all come from an adult woman who had mild COVID-19 (a few samples of this study predate the infection). Cell type and time point are not known. CDR3s include the opening cysteine and the closing phenylalanine or tryptophan. Each record gives: V gene, clone size, J gene, D gene, CDR3 protein, CDR3 DNA. D genes are given only for firm matches. The size field is filled for only some rows; it gives once, few, many or a size class.

v_gene: TRBV3-1; abundance: once; j_gene: TRBJ2-1; d_gene: TRBD2; CDR3aa: CASSQGTSGRDEQFF; CDR3nt: TGTGCCAGCAGCCAAGGGACTAGCGGGAGGGATGAGCAGTTCTTC
v_gene: TRBV12-3/TRBV12-4; abundance: .; j_gene: TRBJ2-3; d_gene: TRBD1; CDR3aa: CASSPGNRGSADTQYF; CDR3nt: TGTGCCAGCAGTCCAGGTAACAGGGGCAGCGCAGATACGCAGTATTTT
v_gene: TRBV21-1; abundance: few; j_gene: TRBJ2-5; d_gene: .; CDR3aa: CASSKHCRRETQYF; CDR3nt: TGTGCCAGCAGCAAACACTGCAGGAGGGAGACCCAGTACTTC
v_gene: TRBV4-1; abundance: .; j_gene: TRBJ1-1; d_gene: TRBD1; CDR3aa: CASSQDYGQGNTEAFF; CDR3nt: TGCGCCAGCAGCCAAGATTACGGACAGGGGAACACTGAAGCTTTCTTT
v_gene: TRBV20-1; abundance: few; j_gene: TRBJ1-2; d_gene: .; CDR3aa: CSAGQNPGYTF; CDR3nt: TGCAGTGCTGGACAGAATCCCGGCTACACCTTC
v_gene: TRBV15; abundance: .; j_gene: TRBJ2-1; d_gene: TRBD1; CDR3aa: CATSRDREPYNEQFF; CDR3nt: TGTGCCACCAGCAGGGACAGGGAACCCTACAATGAGCAGTTCTTC
v_gene: TRBV10-3; abundance: .; j_gene: TRBJ2-1; d_gene: .; CDR3aa: CAISESPFIGGAYNEQFF; CDR3nt: TGTGCCATCAGTGAGTCCCCCTTCATTGGGGGTGCCTACAATGAGCAGTTCTTC
v_gene: TRBV5-6; abundance: few; j_gene: TRBJ1-1; d_gene: .; CDR3aa: CASSLRGAQDTEAFF; CDR3nt: TGTGCCAGCAGCTTGCGGGGGGCGCAGGACACTGAAGCTTTCTTT
v_gene: TRBV5-4; abundance: .; j_gene: TRBJ2-2; d_gene: .; CDR3aa: CASSYGTPGGGELFF; CDR3nt: TGTGCCAGCAGCTACGGGACTCCGGGTGGCGGGGAGCTGTTTTTT
v_gene: TRBV19; abundance: few; j_gene: TRBJ1-1; d_gene: .; CDR3aa: CASKTGRTEAFF; CDR3nt: TGTGCCAGTAAGACTGGTAGGACTGAAGCTTTCTTT
v_gene: TRBV15; abundance: few; j_gene: TRBJ2-1; d_gene: .; CDR3aa: CATSRDRVVNEQFF; CDR3nt: TGTGCCACCAGCAGAGATCGGGTAGTTAATGAGCAGTTCTTC
v_gene: TRBV9; abundance: few; j_gene: TRBJ2-1; d_gene: .; CDR3aa: CASSVLREWDEQFF; CDR3nt: TGTGCCAGCAGCGTTCTGAGGGAGTGGGATGAGCAGTTCTTC
v_gene: TRBV29-1; abundance: few; j_gene: TRBJ2-1; d_gene: TRBD2; CDR3aa: CSVGPSGDNEQFF; CDR3nt: TGCAGCGTTGGACCAAGCGGGGACAATGAGCAGTTCTTC
v_gene: TRBV12-3/TRBV12-4; abundance: few; j_gene: TRBJ2-5; d_gene: TRBD1; CDR3aa: CASSFRQGQETQYF; CDR3nt: TGTGCCAGCAGTTTCAGACAGGGTCAAGAGACCCAGTACTTC
v_gene: TRBV12-3/TRBV12-4; abundance: few; j_gene: TRBJ2-4; d_gene: .; CDR3aa: CASTRDGKNIQYF; CDR3nt: TGTGCCAGCACCAGGGACGGCAAAAACATTCAGTACTTC
v_gene: TRBV12-3/TRBV12-4; abundance: .; j_gene: TRBJ2-5; d_gene: .; CDR3aa: CASGAVGIETQYF; CDR3nt: TGTGCCAGCGGGGCGGTCGGGATTGAGACCCAGTACTTC
v_gene: TRBV18; abundance: few; j_gene: TRBJ2-7; d_gene: TRBD1; CDR3aa: CASSSTQGQIGYEQYF; CDR3nt: TGTGCCAGCTCATCTACTCAGGGACAGATTGGGTACGAGCAGTACTTC
v_gene: TRBV24-1; abundance: .; j_gene: TRBJ2-7; d_gene: .; CDR3aa: CATSSPTGHEQYF; CDR3nt: TGTGCCACCAGTTCGCCAACTGGCCACGAGCAGTACTTC
v_gene: TRBV2; abundance: few; j_gene: TRBJ1-6; d_gene: .; CDR3aa: CATLGRPGESPLHF; CDR3nt: TGTGCCACCCTGGGACGGCCGGGAGAGTCACCCCTCCACTTT
v_gene: TRBV5-1; abundance: .; j_gene: TRBJ1-1; d_gene: .; CDR3aa: CASSLDSRVANTEAFF; CDR3nt: TGCGCCAGCAGCTTGGATAGCAGGGTGGCGAACACTGAAGCTTTCTTT
v_gene: TRBV9; abundance: .; j_gene: TRBJ2-3; d_gene: TRBD2; CDR3aa: CASSVGLATDTQYF; CDR3nt: TGTGCCAGCAGCGTTGGACTAGCGACCGATACGCAGTATTTT
v_gene: TRBV10-3; abundance: few; j_gene: TRBJ1-4; d_gene: TRBD1; CDR3aa: CAISGTGDEKLFF; CDR3nt: TGTGCCATCAGCGGGACAGGGGATGAAAAACTGTTTTTT
v_gene: TRBV7-2; abundance: many; j_gene: TRBJ2-7; d_gene: .; CDR3aa: CASSSPGSYSYAQYF; CDR3nt: TGTGCCAGCAGCTCACCCGGGTCCTACTCCTACGCGCAGTACTTC
v_gene: TRBV7-2; abundance: .; j_gene: TRBJ2-5; d_gene: TRBD1; CDR3aa: CASSLAKTGGSGTQYF; CDR3nt: TGTGCCAGCAGCTTAGCGAAGACAGGGGGATCGGGGACCCAGTACTTC
v_gene: TRBV19; abundance: .; j_gene: TRBJ2-3; d_gene: .; CDR3aa: CASSARDSDTQYF; CDR3nt: TGTGCCAGTAGTGCCCGGGATTCAGATACGCAGTATTTT
v_gene: TRBV11-2; abundance: .; j_gene: TRBJ2-1; d_gene: .; CDR3aa: CASSFLMGEVEQFF; CDR3nt: TGTGCCAGCAGCTTTTTGATGGGGGAGGTTGAGCAGTTCTTC
v_gene: TRBV7-6; abundance: .; j_gene: TRBJ2-5; d_gene: .; CDR3aa: CASSLGGGQWYQETQYF; CDR3nt: TGTGCCAGCAGCTTAGGGGGCGGACAATGGTACCAAGAGACCCAGTACTTC
v_gene: TRBV7-9; abundance: .; j_gene: TRBJ2-3; d_gene: .; CDR3aa: CASSFFQEPTDTQYF; CDR3nt: TGTGCCAGCAGCTTTTTCCAGGAGCCCACAGATACGCAGTATTTT
v_gene: TRBV15; abundance: .; j_gene: TRBJ2-1; d_gene: TRBD2; CDR3aa: CATSLGTSGSNEQFF; CDR3nt: TGTGCCACCAGCCTCGGGACTAGCGGGAGCAATGAGCAGTTCTTC
v_gene: TRBV12-3/TRBV12-4; abundance: .; j_gene: TRBJ2-2; d_gene: TRBD1; CDR3aa: CASSLTGAANTGELFF; CDR3nt: TGTGCCAGCAGTTTAACAGGGGCCGCGAACACCGGGGAGCTGTTTTTT
v_gene: TRBV6-6; abundance: many; j_gene: TRBJ2-7; d_gene: .; CDR3aa: CASKAPGDLYEQYF; CDR3nt: TGTGCCAGCAAGGCACCAGGAGATCTCTACGAGCAGTACTTC
v_gene: TRBV2; abundance: .; j_gene: TRBJ1-2; d_gene: .; CDR3aa: CASMFGTQGYTF; CDR3nt: TGTGCCAGCATGTTCGGGACACAGGGCTACACCTTC
v_gene: TRBV4-3; abundance: few; j_gene: TRBJ2-1; d_gene: .; CDR3aa: CASSQDRGGRGERALSEQFF; CDR3nt: TGCGCCAGCAGCCAAGATAGGGGCGGAAGGGGCGAGAGGGCGCTGTCTGAGCAGTTCTTC
v_gene: TRBV2; abundance: .; j_gene: TRBJ2-3; d_gene: TRBD2; CDR3aa: CASSDGLAGDADTQYF; CDR3nt: TGTGCCAGCAGCGATGGACTAGCGGGGGATGCAGATACGCAGTATTTT
v_gene: TRBV4-2; abundance: .; j_gene: TRBJ2-1; d_gene: .; CDR3aa: CASSPAPSYEQFF; CDR3nt: TGTGCCAGCAGCCCCGCCCCTAGCTATGAGCAGTTCTTC
v_gene: TRBV7-3; abundance: few; j_gene: TRBJ1-1; d_gene: TRBD1; CDR3aa: CASSRQGGLNTEAFF; CDR3nt: TGTGCCAGCAGCAGACAGGGAGGACTTAACACTGAAGCTTTCTTT
v_gene: TRBV4-2; abundance: once; j_gene: TRBJ2-7; d_gene: TRBD1; CDR3aa: CASSQVQGDEQYF; CDR3nt: TGTGCCAGCAGCCAAGTACAGGGGGACGAGCAGTACTTC
v_gene: TRBV20-1; abundance: .; j_gene: TRBJ1-5; d_gene: .; CDR3aa: CSVGRHSTALGNQPQHF; CDR3nt: TGCAGTGTAGGAAGGCATTCAACAGCTTTGGGCAATCAGCCCCAGCATTTT
v_gene: TRBV6-5; abundance: few; j_gene: TRBJ2-3; d_gene: TRBD2; CDR3aa: CASSAGESTDTQYF; CDR3nt: TGTGCCAGCAGTGCGGGGGAATCCACAGATACGCAGTATTTT
v_gene: TRBV19; abundance: few; j_gene: TRBJ2-1; d_gene: .; CDR3aa: CASRATAIPSSYNEQFF; CDR3nt: TGTGCCAGTAGGGCCACAGCCATTCCCAGCTCCTACAATGAGCAGTTCTTC
v_gene: TRBV7-6; abundance: .; j_gene: TRBJ2-1; d_gene: .; CDR3aa: CASSLEEDYNEQFF; CDR3nt: TGTGCCAGCAGCTTAGAGGAGGACTACAATGAGCAGTTCTTC
v_gene: TRBV2; abundance: .; j_gene: TRBJ2-3; d_gene: .; CDR3aa: CASSEAWTPHGMYF; CDR3nt: TGTGCCAGCAGTGAAGCCTGGACTCCACACGGAATGTATTTT